The source of this T cell receptor (beta chain) is a study of blood T cell repertoires in COVID-19. For the study at large: COVID-19 samples, acute and convalescent, were from the United States, Italy and Spain.

The CDR3 runs to 15 residues. The V gene's germline CDR1 is MDHEN and CDR2 SYDVKM. Trimming stripped 2 bases from V and 8 bases from J, with 18 bases between. Data came from immunoSEQ multiplex PCR; TCRdb stores just in-frame clones and leaves some out. This sample yields 450,000 to 500,000 clones, of which about 90% are seen a single time; 0.7% belongs to the top ten. Sequencing was performed on PBMCs or T cells enriched from blood (not recorded which). The chain recombines TRBV28 with TRBJ1-1, with D possibly being TRBD1 (5 bases). This receptor was taken from a young woman who had recovered from COVID-19. CDR3 residues: CASSLGGSVSHEAFF. The CDR3 DNA reads as TGTGCCAGCAGTTTAGGGGGGTCGGTAAGCCACGAAGCTTTCTTT.